These 25 T cell receptor beta chains came from one sample sequenced in a study of post-analysis software for immune sequencing data. Study findings and constraints: There were about 5 TRBV segments more frequent in patients than controls, and TRBV5-6, TRBV5-1 and TRBV20-1 were among them.

Unique molecular identifiers were present in the TCR beta cDNA libraries. TCRdb ran MiXCR on the PCR reads and lists one entry per CDR3 protein. The data hold 500,000 to 600,000 distinct CDR3 sequences, with roughly two fifths observed a single time. The antigens these receptors bind are not known. The sequencing input was blood. The receptors here all came from a girl aged 10-17 years with multiple sclerosis.

A word on this clonotype: One end of the junction fails to match germline, which may point to a read error. This sequence joins TRBV2 and TRBJ2-1, with 12 bases aligning to TRBD2. CDR1 and CDR2 (germline): SNHLY, FYNNEI. The length of the CDR3 is 13 residues. CDR3 coding DNA: TGTGCCTGCAGAACAACTAGCGGGGGGCCTCGGTTCTTC. Its protein product is CACRTTSGGPRFF.

The chain joins TRBV7-9 to TRBJ2-1, with TRBD1 as a possible D gene (5 bases). The CDR3 runs to 15 residues. CDR1 and CDR2 (germline): SEHNR, FQNEAQ (reference sequence). Trimming removed 5 bases from V and 0 bases from J, with 11 bases in between. As DNA, the CDR3 is TGTGCCAGCAGCCCGGACATCCGCTCCTACAATGAGCAGTTCTTC. Residues: CASSPDIRSYNEQFF.

This clonotype was seen only a few times. V and J are TRBV7-2 and TRBJ2-7; D ambiguous. The CDR3 sequence is 13 residues long. CDR1 is SGHTA and CDR2 is FQGNSA in the germline V gene. V gave up 1 base and J gave up 5 bases, with 9 bases separating them. CDR3: CASSLVPLHEQYF. The CDR3 DNA is TGTGCCAGCAGCTTAGTCCCACTCCACGAGCAGTACTTC.

CDR3 sequence: CASSGQDEKLFF. The CDR3 DNA follows: TGTGCCAGCAGTGGACAGGATGAAAAACTGTTTTTT. V gene TRBV12-3 or TRBV12-4 combines with J gene TRBJ1-4, with 7 bases identical to TRBD1. The trim removed 5 bases at V and 6 bases at J, leaving 0 bases unmatched. The CDR3 has 12 residues.

This clonotype was found a few times. The CDR3 sequence is CASSMDLFNYGYTF. Here the CDR3 DNA reads TGTGCCAGCAGTATGGACCTATTTAACTATGGCTACACCTTC. This sequence joins TRBV12-3 or TRBV12-4 and TRBJ1-2; D gene unclear. This CDR3 is built from 14 residues. V dropped 5 bases and J dropped 1 base, with 11 bases sitting between them.

The chain recombines TRBV5-1 with TRBJ2-1, with TRBD2 matching 7 bases. The CDR3 totals 16 residues. After removal of 3 bases from V and 10 bases from J, the junction contained 16 bases not matched to a gene. The germline CDR1 and CDR2 sequences are SGHRS and YFSETQ. CDR3 amino acids: CASSWTFLGPGGEQFF. The CDR3 nucleotides are TGCGCCAGCAGCTGGACCTTTTTGGGACCGGGGGGAGAGCAGTTCTTC.

The sample holds a few counts of this clonotype. The CDR3 protein is CASSLRLEGVEQFF. Here the CDR3 DNA reads TGTGCCAGCAGCCTTAGACTAGAGGGCGTTGAGCAGTTCTTC. This sequence joins TRBV7-8 and TRBJ2-1, with D perhaps matching TRBD2 (6 bases). This CDR3 is built from 14 residues. The V and J ends lost 5 bases and 9 bases respectively, with 17 bases between them. Germline V lookup: CDR1 SGHVS, CDR2 FQNEAQ. Based on the CDR3 plus reference TRBV7-8 and TRBJ2-1, the full variable domain is GAGVSQSPRYKVAKRGQDVALRCDPISGHVSLFWYQQALGQGPEFLTYFQNEAQLDKSGLPSDRFFAERPEGSVSTLKIQRTQQEDSAVYLCASSLRLEGVEQFFGPGTRLTVL.

This chain links TRBV13 with TRBJ2-1; 11 bases are shared with TRBD2. CDR3 length: 16 residues. Trimming at V came to 2 bases and at J to 4 bases, leaving 4 bases not matched to a gene. Germline loops: CDR1 PRHDT, CDR2 FYEKMQ (reference sequence). The CDR3 is CASSLLTSGEYNEQFF. The CDR3, as DNA: TGTGCCAGCAGCTTATTGACTAGCGGGGAATACAATGAGCAGTTCTTC.

The V and J genes are TRBV20-1 and TRBJ2-7; D possibly uses TRBD1 or TRBD2 (5 bases each). The V gene lost 3 bases and the J gene lost 5 bases, with 14 bases spanning the gap. The CDR3 is 13 residues long. Looked up from germline, CDR1 is DFQATT and CDR2 is SNEGSKA (reference sequence). In nucleotides, the CDR3 is TGCAGTGCTAGGACGACAGTCGGGGACGAGCAGTACTTC. Translation: CSARTTVGDEQYF.

The chain links TRBV5-1 to TRBJ1-2, with TRBD1 as a possible D gene (5 bases). Germline V lookup: CDR1 SGHRS, CDR2 YFSETQ. Trimming left V 4 bases short and J 1 base short, with 8 bases between. The CDR3 consists of 13 residues. The CDR3, as DNA: TGCGCCAGCAGCGTGGGACGTAACTATGGCTACACCTTC. This gives the protein CASSVGRNYGYTF.

This chain uses TRBV29-1 with TRBJ1-1, with D perhaps matching TRBD1 (5 bases). Trimming cost V 7 bases and J 4 bases, with 19 bases left between them. Germline V CDR1 and CDR2: SQVTM, ANQGSEA. The CDR3 is made up of 14 amino acids. The CDR3 bases are TGCAGCGCTCAAAAGGGGCGGGGGAGCACTGAAGCTTTCTTT. Translation gives CSAQKGRGSTEAFF.

The chain uses TRBV4-1 and TRBJ2-1; the D gene could be TRBD1 or TRBD2 (6 bases each). This CDR3 region has 15 residues. V was clipped by 1 base and J by 6 bases, with 13 bases between them. CDR1 and CDR2 (germline): MGHRA, YSYEKL. CDR3 bases: TGCGCCAGCAGCCAAGGAGGGGGACTTTCCAATGAGCAGTTCTTC. As protein: CASSQGGGLSNEQFF.

In its sample, this clonotype was seen a few times. This sequence joins TRBV7-8 and TRBJ1-2; D ambiguous. Germline CDR1 is SGHVS and CDR2 is FQNEAQ. The CDR3 totals 11 residues. V was clipped by 3 bases and J by 6 bases, with 5 bases between them. The CDR3 reads CASSFPHGYTF. In DNA, the CDR3 is TGTGCCAGCAGCTTCCCGCATGGCTACACCTTC. Supplemented by reference TRBV7-8 and TRBJ1-2, the full variable domain reads GAGVSQSPRYKVAKRGQDVALRCDPISGHVSLFWYQQALGQGPEFLTYFQNEAQLDKSGLPSDRFFAERPEGSVSTLKIQRTQQEDSAVYLCASSFPHGYTFGSGTRLTVV.

The chain joins TRBV12-3 or TRBV12-4 to TRBJ1-5; 7 nucleotides line up with TRBD1. Losses at the gene ends were 2 bases for V and 5 bases for J; bases not matched to a gene: 6. This CDR3 is built from 15 residues. The CDR3 sequence: CASSLNRQGHQPQHF. The CDR3 nucleotides are TGTGCCAGCAGTTTAAACAGACAGGGCCATCAGCCCCAGCATTTT.

The rearrangement joins TRBV6-5 to TRBJ1-5, with no clear D. The germline V and J ends were trimmed by 2 bases and 2 bases, with 7 bases remaining between them. Germline V gives CDR1 MNHEY, CDR2 SVGAGI. This CDR3 is built from 14 residues. The CDR3: CASSYGDGNQPQHF. Here the CDR3 DNA reads TGTGCCAGCAGTTACGGGGATGGCAATCAGCCCCAGCATTTT.

Only a few counts were recorded for this clonotype. The chain joins TRBV25-1 to TRBJ2-4; the match to TRBD1 covers 8 bases. The DNA end is a closer match to TRBJ2-7, so the J assignment may be wrong. Germline CDR1 reads MGHDK; CDR2 reads SYGVNS. This CDR3 comprises 16 residues. CDR3 in DNA: TGTGCCAGCAGTGAATGCGCAGGGGGCGCCTCCTACGAGCAGTACTTC. It is translated as CASSECAGGASYEQYF.

The V gene is TRBV20-1, the J gene TRBJ2-3; tentatively, D is TRBD1 or TRBD2 (6 bases each). The ends were cut back, 2 bases at V and 5 bases at J, with 20 bases in the middle. The germline V gene encodes CDR1 DFQATT and CDR2 SNEGSKA (reference sequence). This CDR3 region has 16 residues. The CDR3 DNA reads as TGCAGTGCTAGAACCAACGGGGGCAGAGAGAGAGATACGCAGTATTTT. Encoded protein: CSARTNGGRERDTQYF.

The chain couples TRBV7-2 to TRBJ2-7, with TRBD2 identical over 12 bases. The trim removed 5 bases at V and 7 bases at J, leaving 6 bases unmatched. In germline, CDR1 is SGHTA, CDR2 FQGNSA. CDR3 size: 14 residues. For the CDR3, the DNA is TGTGCCAGCAGCCAGACTAGCGGGGGTACGGAGCAGTACTTC. Its protein product is CASSQTSGGTEQYF.

This clonotype was picked up a small number of times. The V call is TRBV25-1, the J call TRBJ1-1; D gene unclear. Between the trimmed V and J ends, which lost 4 bases and 3 bases, there was a span of 3 bases. This CDR3 contains 11 residues. Germline CDR1 reads MGHDK; CDR2 reads SYGVNS. The CDR3 loop is CASSGYTEAFF. Here the CDR3 DNA reads TGTGCCAGCAGTGGTTACACTGAAGCTTTCTTT.

The chain joins TRBV7-2 to TRBJ2-7; D is perhaps TRBD2 (6 bases). This CDR3 has 16 amino acids. The V gene lost 0 bases and the J gene lost 5 bases, with 17 bases spanning the gap. Germline CDR1 SGHTA, CDR2 FQGNSA. This CDR3 is CASSLARGGIGDEQYF. DNA of the CDR3: TGTGCCAGCAGCTTAGCGCGAGGCGGGATCGGCGACGAGCAGTACTTC.

The J gene is TRBJ1-2, the V gene TRBV29-1; D is unclear. CDR3 length: 11 residues. Germline V gene lookup returns CDR1 SQVTM and CDR2 ANQGSEA. Deletions cut 2 bases from V and 4 bases from J, with 5 bases between. CDR3 bases: TGCAGCGTTGAATCCGGCTATGGCTACACCTTC. Amino acid sequence: CSVESGYGYTF.

The chain joins TRBV6-5 to TRBJ1-1; D remains ambiguous. The length of the CDR3 is 13 residues. The germline V and J ends were trimmed by 2 bases and 4 bases, with 8 bases remaining between them. Germline CDR1 is MNHEY and CDR2 is SVGAGI. Here the CDR3 reads CASSYLRSTEAFF. The CDR3 DNA reads as TGTGCCAGCAGTTACCTGAGAAGCACTGAAGCTTTCTTT.

This clonotype was seen a few times. V and J are TRBV12-3 or TRBV12-4 and TRBJ1-2; D gene uncertain. The length of the CDR3 is 13 residues. Trimming removed 2 bases at V and 4 bases at J, with 8 bases between. CDR3 nucleotide sequence: TGTGCCAGCAGTTTAAGCGAGCGCTATGGCTACACCTTC. Translated: CASSLSERYGYTF.

The rearrangement links TRBV20-1 to TRBJ2-3; perhaps TRBD2 as D (7 bases). The V end was cut by 2 bases, the J end by 2 bases, with 17 bases between. The CDR3 totals 16 residues. Germline-derived CDR1 and CDR2 are DFQATT and SNEGSKA (reference sequence). CDR3 DNA: TGCAGTGCTAGAATGTTAAGGGGGGGGGACACAGATACGCAGTATTTT. It translates to CSARMLRGGDTDTQYF.

CDR3 nucleotide sequence: TGCAGTGCTTTTGGACATTCCTACAATGAGCAGTTCTTC. Residues: CSAFGHSYNEQFF. This chain joins TRBV20-1 and TRBJ2-1; TRBD1 is a possible D gene (5 bases). Germline lookup yields CDR1 DFQATT and CDR2 SNEGSKA (reference sequence). Trimming removed 5 bases at V and 1 base at J, with 9 bases between. This CDR3 has 13 amino acids.